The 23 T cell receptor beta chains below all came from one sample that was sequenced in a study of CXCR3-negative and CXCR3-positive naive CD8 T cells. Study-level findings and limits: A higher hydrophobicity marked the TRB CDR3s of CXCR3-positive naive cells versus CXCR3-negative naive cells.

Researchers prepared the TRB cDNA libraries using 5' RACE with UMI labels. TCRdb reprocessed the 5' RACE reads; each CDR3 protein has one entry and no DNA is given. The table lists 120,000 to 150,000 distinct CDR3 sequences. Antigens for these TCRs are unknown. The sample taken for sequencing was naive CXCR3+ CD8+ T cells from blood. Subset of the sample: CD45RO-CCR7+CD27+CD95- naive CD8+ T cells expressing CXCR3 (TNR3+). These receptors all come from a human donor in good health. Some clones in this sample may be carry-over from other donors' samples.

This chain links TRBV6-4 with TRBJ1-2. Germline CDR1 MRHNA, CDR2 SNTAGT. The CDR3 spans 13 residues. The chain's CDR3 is CASSDSVSSGYTF.

CDR3 amino acids: CASSLTRGGTNYGYTF. This rearrangement joins TRBV5-4 to TRBJ1-2. Looked up from germline, CDR1 is SGHNT and CDR2 is YYREEE (reference sequence). This CDR3 has 16 amino acids.

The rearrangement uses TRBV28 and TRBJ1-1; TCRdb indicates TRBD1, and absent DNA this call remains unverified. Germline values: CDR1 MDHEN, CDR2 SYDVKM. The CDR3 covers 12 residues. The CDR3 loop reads CASSWGQFEAFF.

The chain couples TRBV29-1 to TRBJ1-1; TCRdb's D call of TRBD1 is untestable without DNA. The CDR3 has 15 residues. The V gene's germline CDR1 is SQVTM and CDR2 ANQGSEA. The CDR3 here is CSVEGRTGLNTEAFF.

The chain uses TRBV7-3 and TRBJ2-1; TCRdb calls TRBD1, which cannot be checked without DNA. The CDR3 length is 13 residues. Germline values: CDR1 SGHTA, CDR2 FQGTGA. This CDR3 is CASSKGPLNVQFF.

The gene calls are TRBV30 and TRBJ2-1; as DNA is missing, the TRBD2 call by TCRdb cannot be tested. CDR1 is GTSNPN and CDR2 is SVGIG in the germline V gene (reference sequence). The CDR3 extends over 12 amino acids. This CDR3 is CAWSPIGPEQFF.

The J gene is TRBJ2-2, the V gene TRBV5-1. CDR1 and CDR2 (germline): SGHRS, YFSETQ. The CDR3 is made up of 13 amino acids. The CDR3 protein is CASSLLGAGELFF.

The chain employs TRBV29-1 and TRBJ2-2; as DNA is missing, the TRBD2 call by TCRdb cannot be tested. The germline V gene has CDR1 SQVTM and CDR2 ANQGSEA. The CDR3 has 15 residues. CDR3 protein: CSVVSGTANTGELFF.

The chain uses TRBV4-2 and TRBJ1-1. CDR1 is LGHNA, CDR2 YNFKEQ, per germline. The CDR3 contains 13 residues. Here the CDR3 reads CASSQGRGAEAFF.

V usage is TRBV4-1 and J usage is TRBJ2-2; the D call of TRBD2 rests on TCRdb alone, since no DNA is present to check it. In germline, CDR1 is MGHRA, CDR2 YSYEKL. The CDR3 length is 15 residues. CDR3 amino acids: CASSLRMGEPGELFF.

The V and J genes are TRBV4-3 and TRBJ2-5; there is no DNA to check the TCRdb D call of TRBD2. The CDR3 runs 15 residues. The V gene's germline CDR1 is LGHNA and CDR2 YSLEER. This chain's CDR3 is CASSQSVLDQETQYF.

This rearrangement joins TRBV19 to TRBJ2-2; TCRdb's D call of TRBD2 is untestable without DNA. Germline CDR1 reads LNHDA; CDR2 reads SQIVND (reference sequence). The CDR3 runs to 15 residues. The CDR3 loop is CASSILAGGAGELFF.

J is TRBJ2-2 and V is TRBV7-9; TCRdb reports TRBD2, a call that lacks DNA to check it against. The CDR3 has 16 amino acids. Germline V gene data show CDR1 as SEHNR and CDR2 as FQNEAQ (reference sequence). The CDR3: CASSVTGTTRAGELFF.

The CDR3 protein is CAAGSGNSYEQYF. This chain connects TRBV6-2 or TRBV6-3 to TRBJ2-7. The CDR3 contains 13 residues. Per the germline V gene, CDR1 is MNHEY and CDR2 is SVGEGT.

The CDR3 spells CASSPLGRGGETQYF. The chain has TRBV5-6 and TRBJ2-5; no DNA is available, so the TRBD2 call from TCRdb remains unchecked. The CDR3 sequence is 15 residues long. Per germline, CDR1 SGHDT and CDR2 YYEEEE.

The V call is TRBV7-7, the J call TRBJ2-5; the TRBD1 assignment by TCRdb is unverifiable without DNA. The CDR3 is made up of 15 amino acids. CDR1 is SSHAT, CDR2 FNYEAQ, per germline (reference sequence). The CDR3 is CASSFTGTTQETQYF. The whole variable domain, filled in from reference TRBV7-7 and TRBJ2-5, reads GAGVSQSPRYKVTKRGQDVTLRCDPISSHATLYWYQQALGQGPEFLTYFNYEAQPDKSGLPSDRFSAERPEGSISTLTIQRTEQRDSAMYRCASSFTGTTQETQYFGPGTRLLVL.

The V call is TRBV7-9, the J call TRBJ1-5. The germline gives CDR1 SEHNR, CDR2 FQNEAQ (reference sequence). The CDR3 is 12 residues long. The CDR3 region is CASSLGVQPQHF.

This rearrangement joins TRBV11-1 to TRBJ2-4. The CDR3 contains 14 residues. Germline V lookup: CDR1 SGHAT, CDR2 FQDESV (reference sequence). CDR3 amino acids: CASSSTHDKNIQYF.

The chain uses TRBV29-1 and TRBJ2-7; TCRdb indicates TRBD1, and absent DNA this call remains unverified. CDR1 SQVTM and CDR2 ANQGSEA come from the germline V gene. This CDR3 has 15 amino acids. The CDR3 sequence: CSVVGGQVSSYEQYF.

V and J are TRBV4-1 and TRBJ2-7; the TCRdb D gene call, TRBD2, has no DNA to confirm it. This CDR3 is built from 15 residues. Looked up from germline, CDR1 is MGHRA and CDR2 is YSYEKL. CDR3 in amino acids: CASSQDPGGAGEQYF.

CDR3: CASFLGLEVRDTDTQYF. This rearrangement joins TRBV28 to TRBJ2-3; the TRBD2 assignment by TCRdb is unverifiable without DNA. The length of the CDR3 is 17 residues. CDR1 is MDHEN, CDR2 SYDVKM, per germline.

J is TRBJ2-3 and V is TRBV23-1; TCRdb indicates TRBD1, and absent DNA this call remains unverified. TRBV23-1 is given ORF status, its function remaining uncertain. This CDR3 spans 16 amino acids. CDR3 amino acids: CASSQSGQRSTDTQYF.

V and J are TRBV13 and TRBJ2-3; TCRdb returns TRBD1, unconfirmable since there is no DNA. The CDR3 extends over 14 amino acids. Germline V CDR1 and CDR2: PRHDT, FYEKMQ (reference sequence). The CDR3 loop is CATSDRGPTDTQYF. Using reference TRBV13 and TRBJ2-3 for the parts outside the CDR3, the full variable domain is AAGVIQSPRHLIKEKRETATLKCYPIPRHDTVYWYQQGPGQDPQFLISFYEKMQSDKGSIPDRFSAQQFSDYHSELNMSSLELGDSALYFCATSDRGPTDTQYFGPGTRLTVL.